What follows are 18 T cell receptor beta chains derived from one specimen sequenced in a study of cytomegalovirus exposure and HLA in healthy donors. Vbeta (60) and Jbeta (13) primers were used in the PCR. Repertoires were generated with immunoSEQ multiplex PCR, while TCRdb's copy carries only in-frame clones and drops some. The sample has 53,000 or so clones, approximately 75% seen once. Sequences were obtained from PBMCs. Source of these receptors: a man in his thirties or forties in good health and CMV-seropositive.

As concerns this clone: Other DNA variants within this sample encode the same CDR3. The rearrangement links TRBV5-1 to TRBJ1-4; D is ambiguous. V was trimmed by 5 bases and J by 0 bases, leaving 11 bases between them. The germline gives CDR1 SGHRS, CDR2 YFSETQ. There are 15 residues in the CDR3. The CDR3 loop reads CASRETVATNEKLFF. CDR3 bases: TGCGCCAGCAGGGAGACCGTAGCAACTAATGAAAAACTGTTTTTT.

The rearrangement links TRBV14 to TRBJ1-1; no definite D call. The CDR3 covers 16 residues. The germline V and J ends were trimmed by 0 bases and 0 bases, with 11 bases remaining between them. CDR1 and CDR2 (germline): SGHDN, FVKESK. CDR3 bases: TGTGCCAGCAGCCAAGATAGTAAGAGGGTGAACACTGAAGCTTTCTTT. Residues: CASSQDSKRVNTEAFF.

The J gene is TRBJ1-6, the V gene TRBV5-4, with 7 bases aligning to TRBD1. The J segment lost 10 bases and the V segment lost 4 bases, leaving 11 bases of the junction unmatched. The CDR3 consists of 15 residues. Per the germline V gene, CDR1 is SGHNT and CDR2 is YYREEE (reference sequence). The CDR3: CASSRTGTEGSPLHF. For the CDR3, the DNA is TGTGCCAGCAGCCGGACCGGGACAGAGGGCTCACCCCTCCACTTT.

The J gene is TRBJ2-7, the V gene TRBV12-2; the table calls TRBD1, which could not be checked here. TRBV12-2 is reported as a pseudogene. The CDR3 extends over 15 amino acids. Here the CDR3 reads CASRPGTQNSYEQYF. CDR3 sequence (DNA): TGTGCAAGTCGCCCAGGGACACAAAACTCCTACGAGCAGTACTTC.

This clone was counted ten times or more. The V call is TRBV7-9, the J call TRBJ1-4; 11 nucleotides line up with TRBD1. This CDR3 comprises 15 residues. Trimming cost V 5 bases and J 7 bases; bases outside gene matches: 6. Germline V gives CDR1 SEHNR, CDR2 FQNEAQ (reference sequence). CDR3 residues: CASSPGDRGFEKLFF. CDR3 sequence (DNA): TGTGCCAGCAGCCCTGGGGACAGGGGGTTTGAAAAACTGTTTTTT.

V gene TRBV29-1 combines with J gene TRBJ2-1, with TRBD1 as a possible D gene (6 bases). CDR1 is SQVTM and CDR2 is ANQGSEA in the germline V gene. This CDR3 is built from 13 residues. Deletions cut 6 bases from V and 9 bases from J, with 18 bases between. The CDR3: CSVDTTGLGEQFF. CDR3 sequence (DNA): TGCAGCGTCGACACTACAGGGTTAGGTGAGCAGTTCTTC.

The chain uses TRBV19 and TRBJ1-4, with a tentative D call TRBD1 (5 bases). Germline CDR1 LNHDA, CDR2 SQIVND (reference sequence). V lost 4 bases, J lost 6 bases, and 15 bases lay in between. CDR3 size: 15 residues. CDR3: CASSNGPGSDEKLFF. The CDR3 coding sequence is TGTGCCAGTAGTAACGGGCCAGGGTCAGATGAAAAACTGTTTTTT.

V is TRBV4-2 and J is TRBJ1-6, with D perhaps matching TRBD1 (5 bases). The CDR3 runs to 17 residues. Looked up from germline, CDR1 is LGHNA and CDR2 is YNFKEQ. Trimming took off 0 bases at V and 7 bases at J, with 16 bases between the two ends. The CDR3 spells CASSQEARAGPNSPLHF. In DNA form, the CDR3 reads TGTGCCAGCAGCCAAGAGGCCCGTGCGGGGCCCAATTCACCCCTCCACTTT.

V usage is TRBV11-2 and J usage is TRBJ1-2; D unresolved. CDR1 is SGHAT and CDR2 is FQNNGV in the germline V gene. V was cut by 3 bases and J by 3 bases, with 11 bases left in between. The CDR3 is 14 amino acids. In nucleotides, the CDR3 is TGTGCCAGCAGCTTCAACCGGCAGGACTATGGCTACACCTTC. The encoded protein is CASSFNRQDYGYTF.

As DNA, the CDR3 is TGTGCCAGTAGTATAGGGTGGGGGACTCTCCAGCCCCAGCATTTT. It specifies CASSIGWGTLQPQHF. This chain connects TRBV19 to TRBJ1-5; D is perhaps TRBD1 (5 bases). This CDR3 has 15 residues. V was cut by 1 base and J by 7 bases, with 14 bases left in between. Germline loops: CDR1 LNHDA, CDR2 SQIVND (reference sequence). Combining the CDR3 with reference TRBV19 and TRBJ1-5 gives the whole variable domain DGGITQSPKYLFRKEGQNVTLSCEQNLNHDAMYWYRQDPGQGLRLIYYSQIVNDFQKGDIAEGYSVSREKKESFPLTVTSAQKNPTAFYLCASSIGWGTLQPQHFGDGTRLSIL.

The chain combines TRBV5-8 with TRBJ1-2, with 7 bases matching TRBD1. Germline CDR1 reads SGHTS; CDR2 reads YDEGEE. CDR3 length equals 17 residues. Trimming removed 4 bases from V and 3 bases from J; junction bases left unmatched: 15. DNA for the CDR3: TGTGCCAGCAGCCACAACGCAGGGACAGCTATATACTATGGCTACACCTTC. This translates into CASSHNAGTAIYYGYTF.

This clone came up once. The chain joins TRBV27 to TRBJ1-1; 7 bases match TRBD1. Germline V gene lookup returns CDR1 MNHEY and CDR2 SMNVEV (reference sequence). The J segment lost 8 bases and the V segment lost 5 bases, leaving 17 bases of the junction unmatched. This CDR3 contains 16 residues. CDR3 sequence (DNA): TGTGCCAGCAGTCCAACGTACAGACAGGGAGCTCCAGAAGCTTTCTTT. This gives the protein CASSPTYRQGAPEAFF.

The chain joins TRBV27 to TRBJ1-1; D is ambiguous. V was pared by 0 bases and J by 0 bases, with 5 bases between. The CDR3 has 14 amino acids. Germline lookup yields CDR1 MNHEY and CDR2 SMNVEV (reference sequence). In DNA form, the CDR3 reads TGTGCCAGCAGTTTATCGCGTGTGAACACTGAAGCTTTCTTT. Amino acids: CASSLSRVNTEAFF.

This chain connects TRBV7-9 to TRBJ2-3; possibly TRBD1 for D (6 bases). The V and J ends lost 3 bases and 7 bases respectively, with 14 bases between them. The CDR3 covers 14 residues. In germline, CDR1 is SEHNR, CDR2 FQNEAQ (reference sequence). The CDR3 nucleotides are TGTGCCAGCAGCTTTAGCACAGGGAAATATACGCAGTATTTT. Protein sequence: CASSFSTGKYTQYF.

V and J are TRBV6-6 and TRBJ1-3, with 7 bases lining up with TRBD1. Germline-derived CDR1 and CDR2 are MNHNY and SVGAGI (reference sequence). Trimming took 6 bases from V and 0 from J; bases not matched to a gene: 5. This CDR3 is built from 15 residues. CDR3 protein: CASRPGQISGNTIYF. The CDR3 DNA follows: TGTGCCAGCAGGCCGGGACAGATCTCTGGAAACACCATATATTTT.

The rearrangement joins TRBV9 to TRBJ1-1; no firm D call. V lost 1 base and J lost 3, with 7 bases in between. There are 13 residues in the CDR3. Per germline, CDR1 SGDLS and CDR2 YYNGEE. The CDR3 protein is CASSVNGDTEAFF. In nucleotides, the CDR3 is TGTGCCAGCAGCGTAAACGGGGACACTGAAGCTTTCTTT.

CDR3 protein: CASSQDSAGLSGNTIYF. CDR3 nucleotide sequence: TGCGCCAGCAGCCAAGATAGTGCTGGACTTTCTGGAAACACCATATATTTT. The rearrangement uses TRBV4-3 and TRBJ1-3; D gene uncertain. Trimming stripped 0 bases from V and 1 base from J, with 13 bases between. The germline V gene encodes CDR1 LGHNA and CDR2 YSLEER. This CDR3 is 17 amino acids long.

The CDR3 DNA reads as TGTGCCAGCAGTTACGAGGGGGCGAGTGGCTACACCTTC. Translated, it gives CASSYEGASGYTF. The chain combines TRBV6-6 with TRBJ1-2, with 7 positions matching TRBD1. Germline CDR1 is MNHNY and CDR2 is SVGAGI (reference sequence). J lost 7 bases, V lost 2 bases, and 4 bases had no gene match. The CDR3 covers 13 residues.